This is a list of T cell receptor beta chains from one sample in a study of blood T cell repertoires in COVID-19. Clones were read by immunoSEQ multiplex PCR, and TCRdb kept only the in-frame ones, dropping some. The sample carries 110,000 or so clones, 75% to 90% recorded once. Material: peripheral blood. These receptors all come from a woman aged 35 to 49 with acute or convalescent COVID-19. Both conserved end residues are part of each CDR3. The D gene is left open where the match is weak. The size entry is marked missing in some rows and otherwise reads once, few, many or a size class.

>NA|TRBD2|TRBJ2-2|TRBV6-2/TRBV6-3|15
TGTGCCAGCAGTCTGACTAGCGGGGCTGCTGGGGAGCTGTTTTTT
CASSLTSGAAGELFF
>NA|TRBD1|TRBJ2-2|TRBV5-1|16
TGCGCCAGCAGCCCTACGTCGACAGGGGGTTCCGGGGAGCTGTTTTTT
CASSPTSTGGSGELFF
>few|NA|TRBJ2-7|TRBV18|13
TGTGCCAGCTCACCTATGGGGCTGGGGGAGCAGTACTTC
CASSPMGLGEQYF
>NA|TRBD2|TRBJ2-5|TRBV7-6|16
TGTGCCAGCAGCTTATGGCACGGGACTAGGTCAGAGACCCAGTACTTC
CASSLWHGTRSETQYF
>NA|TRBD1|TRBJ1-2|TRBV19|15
TGTGCCAGTAGTGCACCGGGACAGGGGACTGGTGGCTACACCTTC
CASSAPGQGTGGYTF
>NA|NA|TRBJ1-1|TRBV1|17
TGCACCAGCAGCCACGGGACAGGCCTGACTATGAACACTGAAGCTTTCTTT
CTSSHGTGLTMNTEAFF
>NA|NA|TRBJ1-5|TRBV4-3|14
TGCGCCAGCAGCCAAGAGGCCTCCATCCTTCCCCAGCATTTT
CASSQEASILPQHF
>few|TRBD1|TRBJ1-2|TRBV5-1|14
TGCGCCAGCAGCCCGGAGGCGGCACAGGGGGTTGGGACCTTC
CASSPEAAQGVGTF
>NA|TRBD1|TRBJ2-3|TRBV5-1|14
TGCGCCAGCATGACAGGGGGAATGACAGATACGCAGTATTTT
CASMTGGMTDTQYF
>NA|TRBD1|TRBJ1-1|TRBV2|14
TGTGCCAGCAGTGTCCAGGGGGCGAGGACTGAAGCTTTCTTT
CASSVQGARTEAFF
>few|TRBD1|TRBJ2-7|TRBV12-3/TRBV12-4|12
TGTGCCAGCACCATGGGACAGTACGAGCAGTACTTC
CASTMGQYEQYF
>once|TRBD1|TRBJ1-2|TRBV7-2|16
TGTGCCAGCAGCCCAGTCCCGGGACAGGGTAACTATGGCTACACCTTC
CASSPVPGQGNYGYTF
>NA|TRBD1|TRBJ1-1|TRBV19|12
TGTGCCAGTACCCGGACAGGGCTCGAAGCTTTCTTT
CASTRTGLEAFF
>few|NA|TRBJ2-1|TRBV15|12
TGTGCCACCAGCAGCAGATACAATGAGCAGTTCTTC
CATSSRYNEQFF
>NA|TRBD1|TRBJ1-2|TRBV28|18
TGTGCCAGCAGTCCCCAGAAATCCACGGGACAGGGGTACTATGGCTACACCTTC
CASSPQKSTGQGYYGYTF
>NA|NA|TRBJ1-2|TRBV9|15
TGTGCCAGCAGCGTAGTTCCAGAGACAGGCTCTGGCTACACCTTC
CASSVVPETGSGYTF
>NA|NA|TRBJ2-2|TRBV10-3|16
TGTGCCACCCAGCATGAGGGGGGGCCGAGAACCGGGGAGCTGTTTTTT
CATQHEGGPRTGELFF
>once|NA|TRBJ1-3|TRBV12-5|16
TGTGCTAGTGGTTCCCCGGAAGACTCCTCTGGAAACACCATATATTTT
CASGSPEDSSGNTIYF
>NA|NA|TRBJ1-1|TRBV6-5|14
TGTGCCAGCAGTTACCATGGCTTGAACACTGAAGCTTTCTTT
CASSYHGLNTEAFF
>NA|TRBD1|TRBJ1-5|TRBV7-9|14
TGTGCCAGCAGCCAAGACAGGGACAGAGGGCCCCAGCATTTT
CASSQDRDRGPQHF
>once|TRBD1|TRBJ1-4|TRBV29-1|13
TGCAGCGTACAACAGGGGAATAATGAAAAACTGTTTTTT
CSVQQGNNEKLFF
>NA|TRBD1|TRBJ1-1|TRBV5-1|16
TGCGCCAGCAGCTTGGCCCGACGTCAGGGGGTCACTGAAGCTTTCTTT
CASSLARRQGVTEAFF